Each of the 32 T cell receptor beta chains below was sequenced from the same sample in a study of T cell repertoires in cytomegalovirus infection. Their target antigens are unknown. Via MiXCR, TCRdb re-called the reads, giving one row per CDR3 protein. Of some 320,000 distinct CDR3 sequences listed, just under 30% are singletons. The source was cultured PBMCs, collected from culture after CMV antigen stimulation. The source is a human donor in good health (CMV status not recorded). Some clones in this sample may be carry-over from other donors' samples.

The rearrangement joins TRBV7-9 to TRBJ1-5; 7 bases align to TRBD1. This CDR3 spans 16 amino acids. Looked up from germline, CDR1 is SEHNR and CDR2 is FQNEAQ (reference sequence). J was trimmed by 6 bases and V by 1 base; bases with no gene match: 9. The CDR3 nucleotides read TGTGCCAGCAGCTTAGAATTGGCAGGGGGAGGTCAGCCCCAGCATTTT. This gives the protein CASSLELAGGGQPQHF.

The CDR3, as DNA: TGTGCCAGCAGGGTTAAGGGGGATCCGGACATTCAGTACTTC. Translation: CASRVKGDPDIQYF. The rearrangement uses TRBV7-3 and TRBJ2-4, with D perhaps TRBD1 (6 bases). Trimming removed 6 bases at V and 8 bases at J, with 17 bases between. Germline CDR1 and CDR2: SGHTA and FQGTGA. This CDR3 has 14 amino acids.

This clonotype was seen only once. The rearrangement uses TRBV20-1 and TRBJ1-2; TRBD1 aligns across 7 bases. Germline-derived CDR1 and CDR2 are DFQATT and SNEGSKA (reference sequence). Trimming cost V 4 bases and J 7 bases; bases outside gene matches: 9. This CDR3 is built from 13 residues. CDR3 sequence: CSAIRQGFRGYTF. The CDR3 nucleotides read TGCAGTGCTATTAGACAGGGCTTTCGTGGCTACACCTTC.

This CDR3 reads CSVGIGANTEAFF. For the CDR3, the DNA is TGCAGCGTTGGAATAGGGGCGAACACTGAAGCTTTCTTT. The chain combines TRBV29-1 with TRBJ1-1, with a weak D call TRBD1 (5 bases). V shed 4 bases and J shed 1 base, with 10 bases lying between them. Germline V gene sequence: CDR1 SQVTM, CDR2 ANQGSEA. This CDR3 has 13 residues.

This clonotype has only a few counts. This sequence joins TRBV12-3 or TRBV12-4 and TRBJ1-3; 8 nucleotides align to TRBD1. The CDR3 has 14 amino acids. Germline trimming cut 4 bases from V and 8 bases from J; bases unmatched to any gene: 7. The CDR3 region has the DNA TGTGCCAGCAGTTGGACAGGGTCGGTAGACACCATATATTTT. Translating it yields CASSWTGSVDTIYF.

The CDR3 is CASSVDQGVGYEQYF. CDR3 DNA sequence: TGTGCCAGCAGCGTAGATCAGGGGGTCGGCTACGAGCAGTACTTC. The genes are TRBV9 and TRBJ2-7; TRBD1 matches 7 bases. In germline, CDR1 is SGDLS, CDR2 YYNGEE. The CDR3 totals 15 residues. The V segment lost 0 bases and the J segment 3 bases; nucleotides outside the gene matches: 6.

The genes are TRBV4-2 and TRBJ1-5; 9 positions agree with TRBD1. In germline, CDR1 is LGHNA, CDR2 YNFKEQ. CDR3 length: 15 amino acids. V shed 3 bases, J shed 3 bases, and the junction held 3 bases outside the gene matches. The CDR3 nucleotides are TGTGCCAGCAGCCAGGGGACAGGGAACAATCAGCCCCAGCATTTT. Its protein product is CASSQGTGNNQPQHF.

As DNA, the CDR3 is TGTGCCAGCGGAGCGGGGAGGAACAATGAGCAGTTCTTC. It yields the protein CASGAGRNNEQFF. This sequence joins TRBV7-6 and TRBJ2-1, with TRBD2 matching 7 bases. Unmatched junction bases numbered 6, after V lost 8 bases and J lost 5 bases. This CDR3 has 13 amino acids. CDR1 and CDR2 from the germline V gene are SGHVS and FNYEAQ.

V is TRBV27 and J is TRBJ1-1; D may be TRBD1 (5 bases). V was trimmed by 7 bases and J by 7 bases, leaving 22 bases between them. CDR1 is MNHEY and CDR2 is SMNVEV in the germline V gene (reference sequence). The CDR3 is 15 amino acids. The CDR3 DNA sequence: TGTGCCAGCACCCCTTATGGAGGGACCGAGGATGAAGCTTTCTTT. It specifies CASTPYGGTEDEAFF.

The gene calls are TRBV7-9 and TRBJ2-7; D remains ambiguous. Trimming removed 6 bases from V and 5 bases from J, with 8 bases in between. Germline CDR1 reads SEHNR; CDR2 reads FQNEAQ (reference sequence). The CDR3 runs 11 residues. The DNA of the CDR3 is TGTGCCAGCAGTTCAATAAACGAGCAGTACTTC. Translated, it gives CASSSINEQYF. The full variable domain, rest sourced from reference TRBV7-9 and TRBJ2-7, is DTGVSQNPRHKITKRGQNVTFRCDPISEHNRLYWYRQTLGQGPEFLTYFQNEAQLEKSRLLSDRFSAERPKGSFSTLEIQRTEQGDSAMYLCASSSINEQYFGPGTRLTVT.

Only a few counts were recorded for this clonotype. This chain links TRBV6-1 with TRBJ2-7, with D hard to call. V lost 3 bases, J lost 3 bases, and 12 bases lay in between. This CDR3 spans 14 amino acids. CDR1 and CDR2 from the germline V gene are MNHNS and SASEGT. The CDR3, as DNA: TGTGCCAGCAGTGAGGGCCTTACGGGCTACGAGCAGTACTTC. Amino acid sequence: CASSEGLTGYEQYF.

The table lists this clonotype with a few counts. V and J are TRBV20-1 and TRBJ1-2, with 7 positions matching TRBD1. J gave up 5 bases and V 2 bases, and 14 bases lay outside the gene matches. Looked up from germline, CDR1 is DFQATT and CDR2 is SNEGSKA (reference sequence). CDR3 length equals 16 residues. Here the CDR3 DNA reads TGCAGTGCTAGAACTAATTCAGGGGGAATAGGGTATGGCTACACCTTC. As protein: CSARTNSGGIGYGYTF.

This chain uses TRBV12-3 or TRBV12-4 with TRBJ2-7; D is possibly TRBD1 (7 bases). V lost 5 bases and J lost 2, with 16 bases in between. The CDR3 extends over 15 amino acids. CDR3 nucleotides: TGTGCCAGCAGTCCAGGGCGGGACAGTCCCTACGAGCAGTACTTC. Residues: CASSPGRDSPYEQYF.

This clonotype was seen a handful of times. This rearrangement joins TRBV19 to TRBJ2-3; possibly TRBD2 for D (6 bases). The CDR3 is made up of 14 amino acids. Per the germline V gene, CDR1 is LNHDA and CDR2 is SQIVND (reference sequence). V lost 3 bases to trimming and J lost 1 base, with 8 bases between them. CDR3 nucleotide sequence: TGTGCCAGTAGTATTGAGCGGGGCACAGATACGCAGTATTTT. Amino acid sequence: CASSIERGTDTQYF.

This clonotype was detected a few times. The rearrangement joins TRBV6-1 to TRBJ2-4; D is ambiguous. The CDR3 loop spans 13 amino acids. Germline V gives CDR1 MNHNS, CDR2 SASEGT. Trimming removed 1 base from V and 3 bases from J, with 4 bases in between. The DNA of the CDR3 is TGTGCCAGCAGTGAAGTCGGCAAAAACATTCAGTACTTC. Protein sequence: CASSEVGKNIQYF.

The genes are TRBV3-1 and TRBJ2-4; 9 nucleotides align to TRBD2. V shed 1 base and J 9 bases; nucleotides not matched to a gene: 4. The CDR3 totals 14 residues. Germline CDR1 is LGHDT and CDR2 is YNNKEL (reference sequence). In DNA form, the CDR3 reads TGTGCCAGCAGCCAAGGAATTAGCGGGGGCATTCAGTACTTC. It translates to CASSQGISGGIQYF.

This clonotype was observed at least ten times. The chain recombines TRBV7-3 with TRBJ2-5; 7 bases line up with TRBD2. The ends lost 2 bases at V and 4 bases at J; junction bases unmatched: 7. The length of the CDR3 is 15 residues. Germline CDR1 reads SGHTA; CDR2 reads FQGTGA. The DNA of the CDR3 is TGTGCCAGCAGCTTAGCTTCTAGCGGTGTAGAGACCCAGTACTTC. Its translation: CASSLASSGVETQYF.

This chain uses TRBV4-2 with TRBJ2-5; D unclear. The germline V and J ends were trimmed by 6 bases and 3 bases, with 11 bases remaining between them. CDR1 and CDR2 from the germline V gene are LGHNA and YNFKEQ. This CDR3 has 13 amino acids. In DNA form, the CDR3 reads TGTGCCAGCAGATGGACGGGCGAAGAGACCCAGTACTTC. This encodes CASRWTGEETQYF.

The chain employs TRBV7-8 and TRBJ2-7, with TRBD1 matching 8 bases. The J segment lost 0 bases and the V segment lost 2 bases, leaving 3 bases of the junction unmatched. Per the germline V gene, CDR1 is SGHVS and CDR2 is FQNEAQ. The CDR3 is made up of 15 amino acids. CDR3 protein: CASSLPGQVSYEQYF. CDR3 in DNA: TGTGCCAGCAGCTTACCGGGACAGGTCTCCTACGAGCAGTACTTC.

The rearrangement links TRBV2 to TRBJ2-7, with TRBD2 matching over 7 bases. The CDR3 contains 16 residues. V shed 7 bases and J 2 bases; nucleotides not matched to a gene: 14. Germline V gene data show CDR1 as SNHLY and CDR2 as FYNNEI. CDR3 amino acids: CASTKRGRDPPYEQYF. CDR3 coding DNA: TGTGCCAGCACCAAACGAGGGAGGGATCCCCCCTACGAGCAGTACTTC.

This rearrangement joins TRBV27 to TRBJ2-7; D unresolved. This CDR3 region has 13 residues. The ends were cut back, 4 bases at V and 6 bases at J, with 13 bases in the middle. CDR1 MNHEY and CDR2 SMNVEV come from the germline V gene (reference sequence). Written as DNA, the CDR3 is TGTGCCAGCAGTTGGACCCCCCAAGGCGAGCAGTACTTC. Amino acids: CASSWTPQGEQYF.

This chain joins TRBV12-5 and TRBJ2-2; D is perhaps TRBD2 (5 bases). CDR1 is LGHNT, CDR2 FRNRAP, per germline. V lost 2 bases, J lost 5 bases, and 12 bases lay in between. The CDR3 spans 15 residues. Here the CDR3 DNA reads TGTGCTAGTGGTTTGACCCCGGAGCGGACCGGGGAGCTGTTTTTT. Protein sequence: CASGLTPERTGELFF.

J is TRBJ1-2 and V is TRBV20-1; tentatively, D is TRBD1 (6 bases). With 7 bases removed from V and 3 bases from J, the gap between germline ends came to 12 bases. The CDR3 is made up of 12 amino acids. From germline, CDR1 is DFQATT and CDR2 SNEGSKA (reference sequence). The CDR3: CSGSGGDYGYTF. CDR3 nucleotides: TGCAGTGGTAGTGGGGGCGACTATGGCTACACCTTC.

The CDR3 here is CASSYMSSGDYEQYF. CDR3 DNA: TGTGCCAGCAGTTACATGTCTAGCGGGGACTACGAGCAGTACTTC. V and J are TRBV6-2 or TRBV6-3 and TRBJ2-7; 9 bases agree with TRBD2. Trimming took 2 bases from V and 3 from J; bases not matched to a gene: 5. Looked up from germline, CDR1 is MNHEY and CDR2 is SVGEGT. The CDR3 totals 15 residues.

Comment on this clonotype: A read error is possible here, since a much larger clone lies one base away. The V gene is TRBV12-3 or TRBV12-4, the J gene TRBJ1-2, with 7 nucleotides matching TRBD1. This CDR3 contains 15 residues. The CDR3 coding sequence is TGTGCCAGCACCTTTCCCGGGACAGAGAACTATGACTACACCTTC. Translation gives CASTFPGTENYDYTF.

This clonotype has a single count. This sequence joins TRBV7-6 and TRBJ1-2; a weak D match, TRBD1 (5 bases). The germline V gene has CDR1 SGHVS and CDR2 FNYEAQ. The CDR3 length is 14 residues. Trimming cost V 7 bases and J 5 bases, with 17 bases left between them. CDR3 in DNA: TGTGCCAGCAACAGCGCCCGGGACGGATATGGCTACACCTTC. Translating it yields CASNSARDGYGYTF.

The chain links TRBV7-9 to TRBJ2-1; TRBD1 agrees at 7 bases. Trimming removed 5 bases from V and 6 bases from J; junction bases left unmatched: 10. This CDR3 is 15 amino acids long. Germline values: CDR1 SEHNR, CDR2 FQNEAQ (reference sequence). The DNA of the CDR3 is TGTGCCAGCAGCCCGTACCGGGACAGTACCAATGAGCAGTTCTTC. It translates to CASSPYRDSTNEQFF.

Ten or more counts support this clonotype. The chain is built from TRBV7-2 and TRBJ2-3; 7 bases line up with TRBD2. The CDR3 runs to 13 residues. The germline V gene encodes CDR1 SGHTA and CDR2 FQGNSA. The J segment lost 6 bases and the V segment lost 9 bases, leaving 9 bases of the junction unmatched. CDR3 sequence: CASSRGGVDTQYF. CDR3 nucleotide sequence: TGTGCCAGTTCAAGGGGAGGGGTGGATACGCAGTATTTT.

DNA of the CDR3: TGTGCCAGCAGTGGGGAAGGGACAGTCAATCAGCCCCAGCATTTT. Amino acids: CASSGEGTVNQPQHF. The genes are TRBV2 and TRBJ1-5, with 7 bases identical to TRBD1. Germline trimming cut 4 bases from V and 3 bases from J; bases unmatched to any gene: 6. The CDR3 extends over 15 amino acids. From germline, CDR1 is SNHLY and CDR2 FYNNEI.

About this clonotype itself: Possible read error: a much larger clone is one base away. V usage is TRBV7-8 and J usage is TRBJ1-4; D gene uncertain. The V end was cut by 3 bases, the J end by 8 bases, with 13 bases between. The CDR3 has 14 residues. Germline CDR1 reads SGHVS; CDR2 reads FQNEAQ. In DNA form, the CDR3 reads TGTGCCAGCAGCTTGTCCAGCGTCAACGAAAAACTGTTTTTT. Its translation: CASSLSSVNEKLFF.

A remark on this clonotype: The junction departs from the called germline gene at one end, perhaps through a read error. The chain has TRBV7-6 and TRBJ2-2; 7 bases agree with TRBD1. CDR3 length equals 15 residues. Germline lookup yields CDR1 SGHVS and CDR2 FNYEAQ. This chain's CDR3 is CASNLGDSSSGELFF. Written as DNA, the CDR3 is TGTGCCAGCAACTTAGGGGACAGTTCCTCCGGGGAGCTGTTTTTT.

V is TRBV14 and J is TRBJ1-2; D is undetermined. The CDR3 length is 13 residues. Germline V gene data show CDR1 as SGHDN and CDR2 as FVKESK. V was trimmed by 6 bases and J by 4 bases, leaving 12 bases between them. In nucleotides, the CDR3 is TGTGCCAGCAGTCCCACCCCCGTCTATGGCTACACCTTC. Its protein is CASSPTPVYGYTF. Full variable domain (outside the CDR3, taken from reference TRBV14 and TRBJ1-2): EAGVTQFPSHSVIEKGQTVTLRCDPISGHDNLYWYRRVMGKEIKFLLHFVKESKQDESGMPNNRFLAERTGGTYSTLKVQPAELEDSGVYFCASSPTPVYGYTFGSGTRLTVV.